These 27 T cell receptor beta chains came from one sample sequenced in a study of regulatory T cells in long-lasting Graves disease. For TCR beta, libraries came from iRepertoire HTBI primers and Arm-PCR of CDR3 regions. MiXCR was run by TCRdb on the multiplex PCR reads, yielding one entry per CDR3 protein. The table shows about 400,000 distinct CDR3 sequences, with approximately 15% occurring only once. The time point: newly diagnosed GD, antithyroid drugs for less than 3 months. Generation of the TCR library employed RNA extracted from PBMCs. These same data were also listed under a study on T cells in Graves' hyperthyroidism and ophthalmopathy.

Sequenced here: peripheral blood mononuclear cells (PBMCs), sampled at new diagnosis, from a patient treated with antithyroid drugs. The receptors were sampled from a woman in her thirties or forties with Graves disease.

Concerning this clonotype: This may be a read error: a much more frequent sequence differs by one nucleotide. The J gene is TRBJ1-4, the V gene TRBV7-9; D remains unclear. Per germline, CDR1 SEHNR and CDR2 FQNEAQ (reference sequence). This CDR3 has 14 residues. V was trimmed by 7 bases and J by 4 bases, leaving 13 bases between them. The CDR3 loop is CASNKNTLNEKLFF. The CDR3 DNA reads TGTGCCAGCAACAAAAATACACTTAATGAAAAACTGTTTTTT.

The chain combines TRBV10-2 with TRBJ2-3; no definite D call. Germline values: CDR1 WSHSY, CDR2 SAAADI. V was trimmed by 6 bases and J by 0 bases, leaving 4 bases between them. This CDR3 has 12 residues. CDR3 in DNA: TGCGCCAGCAGGATCAGCACAGATACGCAGTATTTT. It specifies CASRISTDTQYF.

This clonotype was detected many times. The genes are TRBV6-2 or TRBV6-3 and TRBJ2-1; 11 bases agree with TRBD2. The CDR3 has 16 residues. V shed 5 bases, J shed 4 bases, and the junction held 7 bases outside the gene matches. Germline CDR1 MNHEY, CDR2 SVGEGT. In DNA form, the CDR3 reads TGTGCCAGCAGTCCCGGACTAGCGGGCATTTACAATGAGCAGTTCTTC. This encodes CASSPGLAGIYNEQFF.

A few counts support this clonotype. The CDR3: CASSHHVPDTQYF. The CDR3 DNA follows: TGTGCCAGCAGCCACCACGTTCCAGATACGCAGTATTTT. The V and J genes are TRBV3-1 and TRBJ2-3; no definite D call. Trimming took 3 bases from V and 4 from J, leaving 8 bases between them. Germline CDR1 and CDR2: LGHDT and YNNKEL (reference sequence). The CDR3 covers 13 residues.

The chain joins TRBV29-1 to TRBJ2-6, with D perhaps TRBD2 (7 bases). In germline, CDR1 is SQVTM, CDR2 ANQGSEA. This CDR3 has 21 amino acids. Trimming shortened V by 0 bases and J by 0 bases, and 24 bases separated the two germline ends. CDR3: CSVEDIASGTPDNSGANVLTF. CDR3 nucleotides: TGCAGCGTTGAAGATATTGCGAGCGGGACACCCGACAACTCTGGGGCCAACGTCCTGACTTTC.

This clonotype was seen repeatedly, ten times or more. The rearrangement joins TRBV30 to TRBJ1-1; maybe TRBD1 (5 bases). V lost 4 bases, J lost 3 bases, and 9 bases lay in between. The CDR3 is 12 residues long. Looked up from germline, CDR1 is GTSNPN and CDR2 is SVGIG (reference sequence). The CDR3 bases are TGTGCCTGGAATCAGGGAGACACTGAAGCTTTCTTT. It is translated as CAWNQGDTEAFF. The full variable domain, its missing parts supplied by reference TRBV30 and TRBJ1-1, is SQTIHQWPATLVQPVGSPLSLECTVEGTSNPNLYWYRQAAGRGLQLLFYSVGIGQISSEVPQNLSASRPQDRQFILSSKKLLLSDSGFYLCAWNQGDTEAFFGQGTRLTVV.

This clonotype has just a few counts. The chain employs TRBV5-1 and TRBJ2-5, with D perhaps TRBD1 (5 bases). V was shortened by 3 bases and J by 6 bases, with 15 bases between the two germline ends. The CDR3 has 14 residues. Germline V gene sequence: CDR1 SGHRS, CDR2 YFSETQ. The CDR3 sequence is CASSSAGFQKTQYF. The CDR3 DNA is TGCGCCAGCAGCTCGGCAGGGTTTCAAAAGACCCAGTACTTC.

This clonotype was seen at least ten times. The gene calls are TRBV28 and TRBJ2-1; D possibly corresponds to TRBD1 (6 bases). Trimming left V 6 bases short and J 5 bases short, with 14 bases between. This CDR3 contains 14 residues. Germline loops: CDR1 MDHEN, CDR2 SYDVKM. In DNA, the CDR3 is TGTGCCAGCAGCCCGGACAGCGAAAACAATGAGCAGTTCTTC. Amino acid sequence: CASSPDSENNEQFF.

The rearrangement uses TRBV24-1 and TRBJ2-1; D may correspond to TRBD1 or TRBD2 (5 bases each). Germline CDR1 reads KGHDR; CDR2 reads SFDVKD. V shed 4 bases and J shed 3 bases, with 15 bases lying between them. The CDR3 runs to 16 residues. CDR3 residues: CATSDPADNFYNEQFF. In DNA, the CDR3 is TGTGCCACCAGTGACCCAGCGGACAACTTCTACAATGAGCAGTTCTTC.

The DNA of the CDR3 is TGTGCCAGCAGCTTATGGCCGTCTGAAGCTTTCTTT. It specifies CASSLWPSEAFF. The J gene is TRBJ1-1, the V gene TRBV11-3; D is undetermined. Trimming shortened V by 2 bases and J by 6 bases, and 7 bases separated the two germline ends. Germline V gives CDR1 SGHNT, CDR2 YENEEA. This CDR3 region has 12 residues.

For this clonotype: This may stem from a read error, because a much larger clone lies one nucleotide away. This chain uses TRBV29-1 with TRBJ2-3; 7 nucleotides match TRBD1. Germline values: CDR1 SQVTM, CDR2 ANQGSEA. CDR3 length: 14 amino acids. The CDR3, as DNA: TGCGGCGTCACAGGGGAGTGGGGCACAGATACGCAGTATTTT. It codes for CGVTGEWGTDTQYF.

The V gene is TRBV20-1, the J gene TRBJ2-1; 14 positions agree with TRBD2. The germline gives CDR1 DFQATT, CDR2 SNEGSKA (reference sequence). V was pared by 0 bases and J by 12 bases, with 16 bases of the junction left unmatched. The length of the CDR3 is 18 residues. The CDR3 DNA reads TGCAGTGCTAGAGATCGACTAGCGGGAGGGGTAACCTACGATGGGCAGTTCTTC. Its translation: CSARDRLAGGVTYDGQFF.

This clonotype was found many times. This chain joins TRBV7-9 and TRBJ1-1; D is perhaps TRBD1 (6 bases). Trimming took 8 bases from V and 2 from J, leaving 18 bases between them. CDR3 length: 15 amino acids. Germline CDR1 SEHNR, CDR2 FQNEAQ (reference sequence). The CDR3 nucleotides are TGTGCCAGCCGCTGGGGCACCGGGGGCAACACTGAAGCTTTCTTT. Translating gives CASRWGTGGNTEAFF.

In this sample, this clonotype turned up many times. The rearrangement links TRBV19 to TRBJ2-2; 7 positions agree with TRBD2. CDR1 and CDR2 from the germline V gene are LNHDA and SQIVND (reference sequence). J lost 0 bases, V lost 9 bases, and 10 bases had no gene match. This CDR3 spans 16 amino acids. The CDR3 bases are TGTGCCAGCAAAAGTGGGGGGGGTTCGAACACCGGGGAGCTGTTTTTT. Its protein is CASKSGGGSNTGELFF.

Regarding this clonotype: One base separates it from a far larger clone, so it is likely a read error. V gene TRBV5-6 combines with J gene TRBJ2-7; 9 bases align to TRBD1. With 3 bases clipped from V and 3 bases from J, the junction kept 4 bases outside the gene matches. The CDR3 loop spans 14 amino acids. Germline-derived CDR1 and CDR2 are SGHDT and YYEEEE. DNA of the CDR3: TGTGCCAGCAGCTCCGGGACAGGGATCTACGAGCAGTACTTC. Protein sequence: CASSSGTGIYEQYF.

As for this clonotype: Possible read error: a much larger clone is one base away. The V and J genes are TRBV13 and TRBJ2-1; D not resolved. The DNA end is a closer match to TRBJ2-5, so the J assignment may be wrong. There are 15 residues in the CDR3. Per the germline V gene, CDR1 is PRHDT and CDR2 is FYEKMQ (reference sequence). The CDR3 DNA is TGTGCCAGCAGCTTAAAGTATAGGGCAGAAGGGACCCAGTACTTC. It encodes CASSLKYRAEGTQYF.

J is TRBJ1-5 and V is TRBV24-1; D unclear. The ends were cut back, 1 base at V and 13 bases at J, with 10 bases in the middle. The CDR3 is made up of 12 amino acids. Germline V gene lookup returns CDR1 KGHDR and CDR2 SFDVKD. CDR3 region: CATSDFEGLQHF. CDR3 nucleotide sequence: TGTGCCACCAGTGATTTCGAGGGTTTGCAGCATTTT.

This clonotype occurred many times. The chain joins TRBV7-9 to TRBJ2-1; D possibly corresponds to TRBD2 (6 bases). The CDR3 spans 17 residues. Trimming took off 1 base at V and 5 bases at J, with 18 bases between the two ends. CDR1 and CDR2 (germline): SEHNR, FQNEAQ (reference sequence). Written as DNA, the CDR3 is TGTGCCAGCAGCTTAGTGGCTGTATTAGCGGAGGACAATGAGCAGTTCTTC. Translating it yields CASSLVAVLAEDNEQFF.

Notes on this clonotype: An end of the junction differs from the germline gene, which may be a read error. The V and J genes are TRBV7-7 and TRBJ2-5; D is perhaps TRBD1 or TRBD2 (5 bases each). There are 16 residues in the CDR3. Germline CDR1 reads SSHAT; CDR2 reads FNYEAQ (reference sequence). For the CDR3, the DNA is TGTGCTAGCAGCACCGGGGCCCCAGGGCCCCAAGAGACCCAGTACTTC. Amino acids: CASSTGAPGPQETQYF.

Ten or more counts support this clonotype. The chain couples TRBV9 to TRBJ2-3; D gene ambiguous. Germline V gene lookup returns CDR1 SGDLS and CDR2 YYNGEE. The length of the CDR3 is 16 residues. Deletions cut 1 base from V and 3 bases from J, with 15 bases between. In DNA, the CDR3 is TGTGCCAGCAGCGTATCAGATGGACGGAGTACAGATACGCAGTATTTT. Protein: CASSVSDGRSTDTQYF. Full variable domain (remainder filled in from reference TRBV9 and TRBJ2-3): DSGVTQTPKHLITATGQRVTLRCSPRSGDLSVYWYQQSLDQGLQFLIQYYNGEERAKGNILERFSAQQFPDLHSELNLSSLELGDSALYFCASSVSDGRSTDTQYFGPGTRLTVL.

A note on this clonotype: Being one base from a much bigger clone, this may be a read error. The CDR3 does not end in the conserved phenylalanine or tryptophan, so this is likely a read error. The V gene is TRBV3-1, the J gene TRBJ2-5, with 7 bases matching TRBD2. Germline V gives CDR1 LGHDT, CDR2 YNNKEL (reference sequence). J gave up 5 bases and V 5 bases, and 8 bases lay outside the gene matches. CDR3 size: 14 residues. The CDR3 bases are TGTGCCAGCAGCAAAGGGAGGGAGATGGAGACCCAGTACATC. Protein product: CASSKGREMETQYI.

Only a few counts were recorded for this clonotype. The chain is built from TRBV7-3 and TRBJ2-1, with 9 bases lining up with TRBD1. CDR1 SGHTA and CDR2 FQGTGA come from the germline V gene. CDR3 size: 15 residues. The V gene end was trimmed by 5 bases and the J gene end by 1 base; junction bases not matched to a gene: 3. As DNA, the CDR3 is TGTGCCAGCAGCGGCGACAGGGGGTCCTACAATGAGCAGTTCTTC. This encodes CASSGDRGSYNEQFF.

Many counts were recorded for this clonotype. This rearrangement joins TRBV28 to TRBJ2-2; TRBD1 matches 7 bases. Trimming at V came to 6 bases and at J to 4 bases, leaving 11 bases not matched to a gene. CDR3 length: 16 amino acids. Germline-derived CDR1 and CDR2 are MDHEN and SYDVKM. The CDR3 sequence: CASSQRGQIRTGELFF. In nucleotides, the CDR3 is TGTGCCAGCAGCCAGAGGGGACAGATTCGCACCGGGGAGCTGTTTTTT. The full variable domain, with the rest looked up from reference TRBV28 and TRBJ2-2, is DVKVTQSSRYLVKRTGEKVFLECVQDMDHENMFWYRQDPGLGLRLIYFSYDVKMKEKGDIPEGYSVSREKKERFSLILESASTNQTSMYLCASSQRGQIRTGELFFGEGSRLTVL.

This chain uses TRBV28 with TRBJ1-3; D is ambiguous. Germline V gene lookup returns CDR1 MDHEN and CDR2 SYDVKM. The V gene lost 3 bases and the J gene lost 6 bases, with 9 bases spanning the gap. CDR3 length: 13 amino acids. The CDR3 nucleotides read TGTGCCAGCAGTTTGCAGGTTGAAAACACCATATATTTT. Protein product: CASSLQVENTIYF.

The chain joins TRBV12-3 or TRBV12-4 to TRBJ1-2, with no clear D. Trimming cost V 11 bases and J 4 bases, with 11 bases left between them. The CDR3 contains 11 residues. CDR3 DNA sequence: TGTGCCTCCCGCGCGGGCTATGGCTACACCTTC. As protein: CASRAGYGYTF.

This clonotype appeared a few times. J is TRBJ1-1 and V is TRBV28, with D unresolved. V shed 3 bases and J shed 5 bases, with 13 bases lying between them. In germline, CDR1 is MDHEN, CDR2 SYDVKM. This CDR3 comprises 14 residues. CDR3 region: CASSFMAPRTEAFF. The CDR3 coding sequence is TGTGCCAGCAGTTTTATGGCACCCCGGACTGAAGCTTTCTTT.

V is TRBV14 and J is TRBJ2-5, with D hard to call. Germline V CDR1 and CDR2: SGHDN, FVKESK. The CDR3 is 17 amino acids. Deletions cut 0 bases from V and 3 bases from J, with 17 bases between. In DNA form, the CDR3 reads TGTGCCAGCAGCCAAGACCCCACGGAAGAGTTCAAAGAGACCCAGTACTTC. Amino acids: CASSQDPTEEFKETQYF.